Below, 32 T cell receptor beta chains from the same sample are listed, as sequenced in a study of T cell responses to AZD1222 COVID-19 vaccine. Produced via immunoSEQ multiplex PCR; TCRdb's table is partial and in-frame only. The data contain 90,000 to 110,000 clones, about 91% of them seen just once; the ten biggest clones take up about two fifths. Sequenced material: peripheral blood, taken 28 days after the second AZD1222 dose. The receptors were gathered from an adult who received the AZD1222 COVID-19 vaccine.

V and J are TRBV6-1 and TRBJ2-2; D is unclear. Trimming cost V 4 bases and J 2 bases, with 14 bases left between them. CDR1 and CDR2 (germline): MNHNS, SASEGT. This CDR3 has 16 residues. The CDR3 reads CASSVRQGSNTGELFF. In DNA form, the CDR3 reads TGTGCCAGCAGTGTCCGACAAGGCTCAAACACCGGGGAGCTGTTTTTT.

This clone was counted once. The chain has TRBV6-6 and TRBJ2-1; a possible D gene is TRBD2 (6 bases). Trimming stripped 5 bases from V and 9 bases from J, with 20 bases between. Germline V gene lookup returns CDR1 MNHNY and CDR2 SVGAGI (reference sequence). The CDR3 spans 15 residues. In nucleotides, the CDR3 is TGTGCCAGCAGTACCCCTCCGGGACGGGAGCCTGAGCAGTTCTTC. It is translated as CASSTPPGREPEQFF.

CDR3 sequence: CAITGHDTYEQYF. The DNA of the CDR3 is TGTGCCATCACGGGACACGACACCTACGAGCAGTACTTC. V and J are TRBV10-3 and TRBJ2-7; D may be TRBD1 (6 bases). V lost 7 bases and J 2 bases, leaving 12 bases between the germline ends. CDR1 is ENHRY and CDR2 is SYGVKD in the germline V gene. This CDR3 has 13 amino acids.

V usage is TRBV7-9 and J usage is TRBJ2-7; D not certain. The CDR3 sequence is 16 residues long. Trimming took 5 bases from V and 3 from J, leaving 20 bases between them. Germline loops: CDR1 SEHNR, CDR2 FQNEAQ (reference sequence). In DNA, the CDR3 is TGTGCCAGCAGCCCACCCCAAGAAGTACAATTCTACGAGCAGTACTTC. Its translation is CASSPPQEVQFYEQYF. Based on the CDR3 plus reference TRBV7-9 and TRBJ2-7, the full variable domain is DTGVSQNPRHKITKRGQNVTFRCDPISEHNRLYWYRQTLGQGPEFLTYFQNEAQLEKSRLLSDRFSAERPKGSFSTLEIQRTEQGDSAMYLCASSPPQEVQFYEQYFGPGTRLTVT.

This clone appeared once. The CDR3 DNA reads TGCGCCAGCAGCCAAAGTAGGGGGCTTGAAAAACTGTTTTTT. Its translation: CASSQSRGLEKLFF. The V and J genes are TRBV4-1 and TRBJ1-4; the match to TRBD1 covers 7 bases. The CDR3 has 14 amino acids. The germline V gene encodes CDR1 MGHRA and CDR2 YSYEKL. The ends lost 2 bases at V and 7 bases at J; junction bases unmatched: 4.

The chain uses TRBV19 and TRBJ2-5; 10 bases agree with TRBD1. The CDR3 is 14 residues long. Germline values: CDR1 LNHDA, CDR2 SQIVND (reference sequence). With V trimmed by 7 bases and J by 3 bases, 5 bases remained unmatched. CDR3 loop: CASKRDRGKETQYF. DNA of the CDR3: TGTGCCAGTAAGAGGGACAGGGGAAAAGAGACCCAGTACTTC.

The chain couples TRBV27 to TRBJ2-5; 11 bases align to TRBD2. Germline assignment: CDR1 MNHEY and CDR2 SMNVEV (reference sequence). The V gene end was trimmed by 5 bases and the J gene end by 5 bases; junction bases not matched to a gene: 10. CDR3 length: 16 amino acids. CDR3 sequence reads: CASSPVLAGVFETQYF. CDR3 bases: TGTGCCAGCAGTCCGGTACTAGCGGGAGTCTTTGAGACCCAGTACTTC.

The gene calls are TRBV5-1 and TRBJ2-2; D is perhaps TRBD2 (7 bases). Germline V gene data show CDR1 as SGHRS and CDR2 as YFSETQ. V gave up 5 bases and J gave up 6 bases, with 14 bases separating them. This CDR3 has 14 residues. DNA for the CDR3: TGCGCCAGCAGTATCGGGGGGCAGCCCGGGGAGCTGTTTTTT. Amino acids: CASSIGGQPGELFF.

The J gene is TRBJ2-3, the V gene TRBV7-9; D tentatively reads TRBD1 or TRBD2 (5 bases each). Per germline, CDR1 SEHNR and CDR2 FQNEAQ (reference sequence). This CDR3 has 11 residues. Trimming pared 8 bases from V and 6 bases from J, leaving 9 bases between. Here the CDR3 reads CASGGSDTQYF. As DNA, the CDR3 is TGTGCCAGCGGGGGTTCGGATACGCAGTATTTT.

This rearrangement joins TRBV3-1 (or the pseudogene TRBV3-2) to TRBJ2-7; D remains ambiguous. The CDR3 totals 10 residues. CDR1 and CDR2 (germline): LGHDT, YNNKEL (reference sequence). V was shortened by 4 bases and J by 2 bases, with 0 bases between the two germline ends. The CDR3 DNA reads TGTGCCAGCAGCCCCTACGAGCAGTACTTC. It translates to CASSPYEQYF.

The rearrangement links TRBV18 to TRBJ2-1, with 8 bases lining up with TRBD2. The CDR3 runs to 16 residues. The germline gives CDR1 KGHSH, CDR2 LQKENI. Losses at the gene ends were 3 bases for V and 4 bases for J; bases not matched to a gene: 8. The CDR3 nucleotides read TGTGCCAGCTCACCCCCAGTAGCGGGAAAATACAATGAGCAGTTCTTC. This codes for CASSPPVAGKYNEQFF.

The chain is built from TRBV29-1 and TRBJ2-1; D not certain. Per the germline V gene, CDR1 is SQVTM and CDR2 is ANQGSEA. The CDR3 totals 11 residues. The V and J ends lost 4 bases and 6 bases respectively, with 7 bases between them. CDR3 bases: TGCAGCGTTGGGCTGACCAATGAGCAGTTCTTC. It yields the protein CSVGLTNEQFF.

The chain employs TRBV5-1 and TRBJ2-7; 9 nucleotides agree with TRBD1. The CDR3 sequence is 16 residues long. Germline V gene lookup returns CDR1 SGHRS and CDR2 YFSETQ. J gave up 4 bases and V 3 bases, and 11 bases lay outside the gene matches. CDR3 residues: CASSSGGQGRVYEQYF. DNA for the CDR3: TGCGCCAGCAGCTCCGGAGGACAGGGGAGAGTATACGAGCAGTACTTC.

The V gene is TRBV2, the J gene TRBJ1-5; D remains unclear. This CDR3 contains 15 residues. V was trimmed by 4 bases and J by 4 bases, leaving 14 bases between them. Germline CDR1 SNHLY, CDR2 FYNNEI. The CDR3 coding sequence is TGTGCCAGCAGTGGAAGCGCCAGGCGAAATCAGCCCCAGCATTTT. This sequence encodes CASSGSARRNQPQHF.

The chain combines TRBV6-1 with TRBJ1-4; possible D gene TRBD1, 6 bases. The CDR3 covers 16 residues. Trimming removed 0 bases from V and 7 bases from J, with 15 bases in between. Germline CDR1 and CDR2: MNHNS and SASEGT. In DNA, the CDR3 is TGTGCCAGCAGTGAAGCGCGGGGGGGCGCTTTTGAAAAACTGTTTTTT. This codes for CASSEARGGAFEKLFF.

The chain couples TRBV12-2 to TRBJ2-2; the tabulated D call, TRBD1, remains unverified against the DNA. TRBV12-2 is given as a pseudogene. This CDR3 contains 15 residues. The CDR3 spells CASRLGQGNSGELFF. CDR3 sequence (DNA): TGTGCAAGTCGCTTAGGGCAGGGGAATTCCGGGGAGCTGTTTTTT.

This clone was observed once. The gene calls are TRBV11-2 and TRBJ2-7; unclear D gene. Trimming left V 5 bases short and J 2 bases short, with 10 bases between. The CDR3 consists of 13 residues. Germline V gene data show CDR1 as SGHAT and CDR2 as FQNNGV. The chain's CDR3 is CASSRTYAYEQYF. Written as DNA, the CDR3 is TGTGCCAGCAGCCGGACCTATGCCTACGAGCAGTACTTC.

This sequence joins TRBV19 and TRBJ2-2, with 8 positions matching TRBD1. J lost 3 bases, V lost 7 bases, and 7 bases had no gene match. Germline V gene sequence: CDR1 LNHDA, CDR2 SQIVND (reference sequence). CDR3 length: 15 residues. The CDR3 nucleotides read TGTGCCAGTACCGCTCAGGGGGCTTACACCGGGGAGCTGTTTTTT. Translating gives CASTAQGAYTGELFF.

This rearrangement joins TRBV7-2 to TRBJ2-2, with TRBD1 identical over 7 bases. CDR1 and CDR2 (germline): SGHTA, FQGNSA. The J segment lost 4 bases and the V segment lost 5 bases, leaving 10 bases of the junction unmatched. CDR3 length: 16 amino acids. The CDR3 DNA is TGTGCCAGCAGCCCACCACAGGGGCTTGGCACCGGGGAGCTGTTTTTT. The encoded protein is CASSPPQGLGTGELFF.

The chain has TRBV5-1 and TRBJ2-6, with 12 bases matching TRBD1. The germline V gene encodes CDR1 SGHRS and CDR2 YFSETQ. The V and J ends lost 7 bases and 2 bases, in that order; junction bases with no gene match: 4. The CDR3 consists of 16 residues. CDR3 nucleotide sequence: TGCGCCAGCCTGGGACAGGGGGCGGCTGGGGCCAACGTCCTGACTTTC. Its translation: CASLGQGAAGANVLTF.

This clone appeared a single time. CDR3 sequence reads: CASSLDGTGELFF. Written as DNA, the CDR3 is TGCGCCAGCAGCTTGGACGGCACCGGGGAGCTGTTTTTT. This chain uses TRBV5-1 with TRBJ2-2, with D unresolved. The V end was cut by 0 bases, the J end by 4 bases, with 4 bases between. CDR3 length: 13 amino acids. Germline-derived CDR1 and CDR2 are SGHRS and YFSETQ.

The chain combines TRBV30 with TRBJ2-1; 10 bases align to TRBD2. The CDR3 is 14 amino acids. The ends lost 5 bases at V and 7 bases at J; junction bases unmatched: 8. The germline gives CDR1 GTSNPN, CDR2 SVGIG (reference sequence). CDR3 nucleotide sequence: TGTGCCTGGGTCCCCAGCGGGAGGGCGAATGAGCAGTTCTTC. It is translated as CAWVPSGRANEQFF.

The CDR3 bases are TGTGCCAGCAGCTTTCTTGCCGTAGCGCCCCAAGAGACCCAGTACTTC. Amino acid sequence: CASSFLAVAPQETQYF. The chain links TRBV11-3 to TRBJ2-5; D is possibly TRBD2 (5 bases). V was cut by 3 bases and J by 1 base, with 15 bases left in between. The germline V gene has CDR1 SGHNT and CDR2 YENEEA. The CDR3 loop spans 16 amino acids. Full variable domain (rest looked up from reference TRBV11-3 and TRBJ2-5): EAGVVQSPRYKIIEKKQPVAFWCNPISGHNTLYWYLQNLGQGPELLIRYENEEAVDDSQLPKDRFSAERLKGVDSTLKIQPAELGDSAVYLCASSFLAVAPQETQYFGPGTRLLVL.

This clone has just a few counts. The chain couples TRBV5-1 to TRBJ2-7, with D possibly being TRBD2 (5 bases). The germline gives CDR1 SGHRS, CDR2 YFSETQ. The CDR3 length is 12 residues. V gave up 5 bases and J gave up 7 bases, with 13 bases separating them. The CDR3 DNA sequence: TGCGCCAGCAGGTCCTACACGGGGGAGCAGTACTTC. It specifies CASRSYTGEQYF.

This chain uses TRBV4-2 with TRBJ2-3; possible D gene TRBD2, 6 bases. Between the trimmed V and J ends, which lost 0 bases and 6 bases, there was a span of 19 bases. CDR3 length: 17 amino acids. Germline CDR1 reads LGHNA; CDR2 reads YNFKEQ. The CDR3 sequence is CASSQESQRAPPDTQYF. CDR3 DNA: TGTGCCAGCAGCCAAGAAAGCCAGCGGGCCCCCCCGGATACGCAGTATTTT.

This rearrangement joins TRBV7-9 to TRBJ2-3, with TRBD2 identical over 12 bases. CDR3 length: 18 amino acids. Trimming took 5 bases from V and 3 from J; bases not matched to a gene: 12. The V gene's germline CDR1 is SEHNR and CDR2 FQNEAQ (reference sequence). The CDR3 loop reads CASSLPLTSGSVTDTQYF. For the CDR3, the DNA is TGTGCCAGCAGCCTTCCTCTGACTAGCGGGAGCGTTACAGATACGCAGTATTTT.

This chain links TRBV7-8 with TRBJ2-1; D uncertain. This CDR3 has 12 amino acids. CDR1 is SGHVS, CDR2 FQNEAQ, per germline. With 5 bases removed from V and 8 bases from J, the gap between germline ends came to 10 bases. The CDR3 loop reads CASSPSWDEQFF. CDR3 nucleotides: TGTGCCAGCAGCCCTAGTTGGGATGAGCAGTTCTTC.

The chain joins TRBV15 to TRBJ2-3, with 7 bases lining up with TRBD2. CDR1 LNHNV and CDR2 YYDKDF come from the germline V gene (reference sequence). V dropped 0 bases and J dropped 9; count of bases not matched to a gene: 6. The CDR3 runs to 14 residues. CDR3 in DNA: TGTGCCACCAGCAGAGACTTCCCGGGAGGCACGCAGTATTTT. This encodes CATSRDFPGGTQYF.

The CDR3 DNA reads as TGTGCCAGCAGCCGGGGGAGCTACTACGAGCAGTACTTC. Translated: CASSRGSYYEQYF. The chain links TRBV7-8 to TRBJ2-7; a weak D match, TRBD2 (6 bases). Trimming shortened V by 5 bases and J by 3 bases, and 11 bases separated the two germline ends. CDR3 length equals 13 residues. Per the germline V gene, CDR1 is SGHVS and CDR2 is FQNEAQ. The variable domain in full, completed from reference TRBV7-8 and TRBJ2-7, reads GAGVSQSPRYKVAKRGQDVALRCDPISGHVSLFWYQQALGQGPEFLTYFQNEAQLDKSGLPSDRFFAERPEGSVSTLKIQRTQQEDSAVYLCASSRGSYYEQYFGPGTRLTVT.

Only one count was recorded for this clone. The chain carries TRBV19 and TRBJ1-2; D is possibly TRBD1 (6 bases). Germline assignment: CDR1 LNHDA and CDR2 SQIVND (reference sequence). This CDR3 contains 15 residues. The V end was cut by 6 bases, the J end by 3 bases, with 17 bases between. The CDR3 region is CASRPQGPLYYGYTF. CDR3 bases: TGTGCCAGTAGGCCACAGGGTCCCCTCTACTATGGCTACACCTTC.

The V gene is TRBV19, the J gene TRBJ2-7; a weak D match, TRBD2 (6 bases). The germline V gene encodes CDR1 LNHDA and CDR2 SQIVND (reference sequence). V dropped 1 base and J dropped 6 bases, with 16 bases sitting between them. CDR3 length: 15 residues. CDR3: CASSIGAGPASEQYF. For the CDR3, the DNA is TGTGCCAGTAGTATAGGGGCGGGACCAGCCTCCGAGCAGTACTTC. Looking up the rest from reference TRBV19 and TRBJ2-7 gives the full variable domain: DGGITQSPKYLFRKEGQNVTLSCEQNLNHDAMYWYRQDPGQGLRLIYYSQIVNDFQKGDIAEGYSVSREKKESFPLTVTSAQKNPTAFYLCASSIGAGPASEQYFGPGTRLTVT.

V gene TRBV12-3 or TRBV12-4 combines with J gene TRBJ1-4; D is uncertain. This CDR3 contains 11 residues. V dropped 7 bases and J dropped 7 bases, with 7 bases sitting between them. Written as DNA, the CDR3 is TGTGCCAGCACCTTGGGTGAAAAACTGTTTTTT. Protein: CASTLGEKLFF.